Sequencing of this T cell receptor beta chain was carried out in a study of STAT5B mutations in CD4+ large granular lymphocyte leukemia. Whole-study results and caveats: Compared with healthy controls (2/35), patient top clones favored TRBV06 (8/27).

Remarks on this clone: No antigen is known for it.

The survey-level immunoSEQ assay was used. In the source study's methods: Lowest detectable productive clonotype frequency was 2.59 x 10-5. Measured with immunoSEQ multiplex PCR; TCRdb has only the in-frame clones, and not every one. For V, J and clone size, that table is used; D and trimming come from the DNA. This sample has nearly 35,000 clones; 70% to 90% occur once, and the top ten carry 3% to 4%. Between the trimmed V and J ends, which lost 2 bases and 1 base, there was a span of 2 bases. The CDR3 is 13 amino acids. The germline CDR1 and CDR2 sequences are KGHSH and LQKENI. Material: CD4+ T cells from blood buffy coats. The chain couples TRBV18 to TRBJ2-2; D ambiguous. The TCR originated in a human donor in good health. The CDR3 sequence: CASSPGNTGELFF. CDR3 DNA sequence: TGTGCCAGCTCACCAGGGAACACCGGGGAGCTGTTTTTT.